This TCR beta chain was profiled in a study of blood T cell repertoires in COVID-19. Overall study context: Italy, Spain and the United States were the sources of the convalescent and acute COVID-19 samples. PBMCs, B-cell-depleted T cells, or T cells were the source of the cDNA or gDNA that made up the material.

The assay was immunoSEQ multiplex PCR, and TCRdb's table has in-frame clones only and misses some. The data hold over 200,000 clones, with just under 90% observed a single time. Losses at the gene ends were 6 bases for V and 5 bases for J; bases not matched to a gene: 6. The CDR3 contains 13 residues. Patients from Seattle were sampled longitudinally, starting during active infection. The chain carries TRBV12-3 or TRBV12-4 and TRBJ1-1; 7 bases map to TRBD1. This sequence originates from a man younger than 40 with COVID-19, enrolled during active disease. Sequenced input: peripheral blood. As DNA, the CDR3 is TGTGCCAGCAGACCGACAGGGTGGACTGAAGCTTTCTTT. It encodes CASRPTGWTEAFF.